Below are 17 T cell receptor beta chains sequenced from a single sample in a study of shared clonotypes between healthy human individuals. Clones were read by immunoSEQ multiplex PCR, and TCRdb kept only the in-frame ones, dropping some. The sample shows about 2 million clones, less than 95% of them seen only once. CD8 cells classed as naive were CD45RO-negative and positively selected for CCR7, excluding terminally differentiated effector memory CD45RA+ cells. The sample taken for sequencing was naive CD8+ T cells sorted from blood. The source is a man aged 18 to 30 in good health.

CDR3 residues: CASSLLGTSGVGRETQYF. The CDR3 coding sequence is TGTGCCAGCAGTTTATTGGGGACTAGCGGGGTGGGGAGAGAGACCCAGTACTTC. The chain is built from TRBV27 and TRBJ2-5, with 13 bases identical to TRBD2. Germline values: CDR1 MNHEY, CDR2 SMNVEV (reference sequence). With 1 base clipped from V and 4 bases from J, the junction kept 9 bases outside the gene matches. The CDR3 loop spans 18 amino acids.

This chain's CDR3 is CASSYSGTGTFYGYTF. The CDR3 DNA reads as TGTGCCAGCAGTTACTCTGGGACAGGGACTTTCTATGGCTACACCTTC. The chain couples TRBV6-5 to TRBJ1-2, with 9 bases matching TRBD1. This CDR3 is built from 16 residues. The germline V gene encodes CDR1 MNHEY and CDR2 SVGAGI. Trimming at V came to 0 bases and at J to 4 bases, leaving 6 bases not matched to a gene.

V is TRBV5-6 and J is TRBJ2-7; D might be TRBD2 (6 bases). The CDR3 length is 15 residues. Germline CDR1 SGHDT, CDR2 YYEEEE. Trimming removed 2 bases from V and 5 bases from J, with 17 bases in between. The CDR3 protein is CASSFGGLASDEQYF. The CDR3 DNA sequence: TGTGCCAGCAGCTTCGGAGGGCTAGCGTCCGACGAGCAGTACTTC. Variable domain in full (rest from reference TRBV5-6 and TRBJ2-7): DAGVTQSPTHLIKTRGQQVTLRCSPKSGHDTVSWYQQALGQGPQFIFQYYEEEERQRGNFPDRFSGHQFPNYSSELNVNALLLGDSALYLCASSFGGLASDEQYFGPGTRLTVT.

The chain carries TRBV2 and TRBJ2-3; 7 bases match TRBD1. The CDR3 has 13 residues. The V gene end was trimmed by 5 bases and the J gene end by 4 bases; junction bases not matched to a gene: 3. Germline V lookup: CDR1 SNHLY, CDR2 FYNNEI. CDR3 DNA: TGTGCCAGCAGTAAAACAGGGGCAGATACGCAGTATTTT. Translated: CASSKTGADTQYF.

The sample holds a few counts of this clone. The chain joins TRBV30 to TRBJ2-2; TRBD2 matches at 14 bases. The J segment lost 6 bases and the V segment lost 4 bases, leaving 4 bases of the junction unmatched. The CDR3 is 15 residues long. Germline V gene lookup returns CDR1 GTSNPN and CDR2 SVGIG (reference sequence). CDR3 loop: CAWNPGLAGAGELFF. For the CDR3, the DNA is TGTGCCTGGAACCCGGGACTAGCGGGAGCCGGGGAGCTGTTTTTT.

The rearrangement joins TRBV10-3 to TRBJ2-1, with 13 nucleotides matching TRBD2. Trimming at V came to 10 bases and at J to 8 bases, leaving 11 bases not matched to a gene. The germline CDR1 and CDR2 sequences are ENHRY and SYGVKD. The CDR3 has 15 residues. The CDR3 nucleotides read TGTGCCACCTCCGGGACTAGCGGGAACATGGATGAGCAGTTCTTC. Translation: CATSGTSGNMDEQFF.

The chain links TRBV10-2 to TRBJ2-7; 9 positions match TRBD2. CDR3 size: 15 residues. J gave up 3 bases and V 4 bases, and 7 bases lay outside the gene matches. The germline V gene has CDR1 WSHSY and CDR2 SAAADI. The CDR3 sequence: CASSAPGLAHYEQYF. The CDR3 DNA follows: TGCGCCAGCAGTGCTCCGGGACTAGCTCACTACGAGCAGTACTTC.

The chain is built from TRBV7-2 and TRBJ2-1, with TRBD1 as a possible D gene (6 bases). This CDR3 contains 12 residues. In germline, CDR1 is SGHTA, CDR2 FQGNSA. Trimming removed 3 bases at V and 10 bases at J, with 10 bases between. This CDR3 reads CASSFNTGEQFF. CDR3 nucleotide sequence: TGTGCCAGCAGCTTTAATACAGGGGAGCAGTTCTTC.

This chain links TRBV21-1 with TRBJ1-1. TRBV21-1 is listed as a pseudogene. The CDR3 is made up of 18 amino acids. DNA for the CDR3: TGTGCCAGCAGCAGAGGAGGACGGAGAATTTGGGAGAACACTGAAGCTTTCTTT. Its translation: CASSRGGRRIWENTEAFF.

V and J are TRBV19 and TRBJ1-2; D not certain. The CDR3 length is 13 residues. Germline CDR1 reads LNHDA; CDR2 reads SQIVND (reference sequence). The ends were cut back, 7 bases at V and 5 bases at J, with 14 bases in the middle. The CDR3 here is CASTIPGEYGYTF. Here the CDR3 DNA reads TGTGCCAGTACAATTCCCGGCGAATATGGCTACACCTTC.

This sequence joins TRBV27 and TRBJ2-7, with 14 bases fitting TRBD2. CDR3 length: 18 residues. The ends lost 2 bases at V and 0 bases at J; junction bases unmatched: 6. CDR1 and CDR2 (germline): MNHEY, SMNVEV (reference sequence). The CDR3 is CASSLHQGLAGDSYEQYF. In nucleotides, the CDR3 is TGTGCCAGCAGTTTACACCAGGGACTAGCGGGAGACTCCTACGAGCAGTACTTC.

The table lists this clone with a count of one. Other nucleotide sequences in the sample specify the same CDR3. The rearrangement uses TRBV18 and TRBJ2-2; D gene uncertain. Per the germline V gene, CDR1 is KGHSH and CDR2 is LQKENI. The V end was cut by 0 bases, the J end by 4 bases, with 0 bases between. The CDR3 extends over 12 amino acids. DNA for the CDR3: TGTGCCAGCTCACCACCCACCGGGGAGCTGTTTTTT. Protein: CASSPPTGELFF.

The chain has TRBV7-3 and TRBJ2-7; weak D call: TRBD2 (5 bases). Germline-derived CDR1 and CDR2 are SGHTA and FQGTGA. V shed 4 bases and J shed 5 bases, with 9 bases lying between them. The CDR3 loop spans 12 amino acids. CDR3 coding DNA: TGTGCCAGCAGCTCCCAGACTAACGAGCAGTACTTC. Residues: CASSSQTNEQYF.

A remark on this clone: Other DNA sequences in this sample translate to the same CDR3. This chain connects TRBV4-1 to TRBJ2-7; TRBD2 agrees at 9 bases. The CDR3 is 15 residues long. V gave up 3 bases and J gave up 0 bases; unmatched junction bases: 3. CDR1 and CDR2 from the germline V gene are MGHRA and YSYEKL. The CDR3 region has the DNA TGCGCCAGCAGCCACCGACTAGCGGACTCCTACGAGCAGTACTTC. Translated: CASSHRLADSYEQYF.

The chain employs TRBV6-5 and TRBJ2-7, with TRBD2 identical over 8 bases. The CDR3 contains 15 residues. Germline-derived CDR1 and CDR2 are MNHEY and SVGAGI. V lost 1 base to trimming and J lost 2 bases; unmatched junction nucleotides: 4. The CDR3 loop is CASSYFTGGAYEQYF. In nucleotides, the CDR3 is TGTGCCAGCAGTTACTTTACCGGGGGGGCCTACGAGCAGTACTTC.

The chain employs TRBV6-5 and TRBJ2-3, with D possibly being TRBD1 or TRBD2 (6 bases each). The V gene's germline CDR1 is MNHEY and CDR2 SVGAGI. This CDR3 spans 16 amino acids. V lost 0 bases, J lost 6 bases, and 16 bases lay in between. As DNA, the CDR3 is TGTGCCAGCAGTTACTCGAGTAGGGGGGCCGCGGATACGCAGTATTTT. Translation gives CASSYSSRGAADTQYF.

In the case of this clone: This sample also contains other DNA sequences that code for the same CDR3. The chain carries TRBV27 and TRBJ2-3, with 8 bases aligning to TRBD2. The CDR3 is made up of 14 amino acids. The J segment lost 3 bases and the V segment lost 6 bases, leaving 5 bases of the junction unmatched. Germline V gives CDR1 MNHEY, CDR2 SMNVEV (reference sequence). CDR3 sequence: CASSLAGSTDTQYF. The CDR3 nucleotides read TGTGCCAGCAGCTTAGCGGGAAGTACAGATACGCAGTATTTT.